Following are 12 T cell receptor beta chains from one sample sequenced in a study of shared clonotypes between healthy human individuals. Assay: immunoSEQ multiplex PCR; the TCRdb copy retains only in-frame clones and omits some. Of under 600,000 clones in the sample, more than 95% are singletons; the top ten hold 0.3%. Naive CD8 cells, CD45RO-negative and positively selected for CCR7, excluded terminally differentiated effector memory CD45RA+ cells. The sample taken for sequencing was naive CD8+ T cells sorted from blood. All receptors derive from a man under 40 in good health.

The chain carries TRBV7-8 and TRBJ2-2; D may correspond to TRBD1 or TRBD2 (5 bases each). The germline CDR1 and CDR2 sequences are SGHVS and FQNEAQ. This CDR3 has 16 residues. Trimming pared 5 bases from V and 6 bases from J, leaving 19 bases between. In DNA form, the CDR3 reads TGTGCCAGCAGCCATCGGGACCTCCCGCGTTCCGGGGAGCTGTTTTTT. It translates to CASSHRDLPRSGELFF.

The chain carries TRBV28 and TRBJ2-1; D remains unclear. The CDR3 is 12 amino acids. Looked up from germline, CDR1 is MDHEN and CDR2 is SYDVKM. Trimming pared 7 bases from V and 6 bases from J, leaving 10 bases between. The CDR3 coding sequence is TGTGCCAGCACCGTGGGTCGCAATGAGCAGTTCTTC. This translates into CASTVGRNEQFF.

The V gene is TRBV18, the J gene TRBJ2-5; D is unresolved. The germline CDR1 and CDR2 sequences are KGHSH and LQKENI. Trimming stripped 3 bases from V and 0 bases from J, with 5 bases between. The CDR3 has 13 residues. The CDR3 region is CASSPINQETQYF. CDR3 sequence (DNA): TGTGCCAGCTCACCCATCAACCAAGAGACCCAGTACTTC.

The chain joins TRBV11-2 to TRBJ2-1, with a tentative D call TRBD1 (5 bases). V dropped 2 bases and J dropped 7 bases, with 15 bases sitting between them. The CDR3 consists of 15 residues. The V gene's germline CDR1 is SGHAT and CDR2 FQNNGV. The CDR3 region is CASSLSQGDKNEQFF. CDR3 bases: TGTGCCAGCAGCTTAAGTCAGGGTGATAAAAATGAGCAGTTCTTC.

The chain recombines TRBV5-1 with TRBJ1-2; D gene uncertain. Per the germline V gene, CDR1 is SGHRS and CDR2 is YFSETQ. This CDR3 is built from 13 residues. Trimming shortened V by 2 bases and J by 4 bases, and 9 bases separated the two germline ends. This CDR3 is CASSFEVSYGYTF. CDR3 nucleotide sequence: TGCGCCAGCAGCTTTGAGGTCTCCTATGGCTACACCTTC.

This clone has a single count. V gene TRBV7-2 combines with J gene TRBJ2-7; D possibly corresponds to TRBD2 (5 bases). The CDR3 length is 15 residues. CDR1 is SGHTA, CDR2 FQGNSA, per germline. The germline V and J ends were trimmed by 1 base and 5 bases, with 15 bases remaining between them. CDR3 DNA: TGTGCCAGCAGCTTAGGGACTTTCCTACGCGACGAGCAGTACTTC. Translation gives CASSLGTFLRDEQYF.

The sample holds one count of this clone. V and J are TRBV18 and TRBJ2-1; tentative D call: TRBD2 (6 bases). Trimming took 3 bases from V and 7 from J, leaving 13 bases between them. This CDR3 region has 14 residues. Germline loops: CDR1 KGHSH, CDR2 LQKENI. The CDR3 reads CASSPRERVNEQFF. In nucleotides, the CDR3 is TGTGCCAGCTCACCCCGGGAGAGGGTAAATGAGCAGTTCTTC.

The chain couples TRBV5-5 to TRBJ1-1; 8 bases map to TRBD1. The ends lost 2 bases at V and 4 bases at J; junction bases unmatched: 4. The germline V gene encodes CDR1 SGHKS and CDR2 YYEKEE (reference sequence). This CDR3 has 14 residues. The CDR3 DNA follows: TGTGCCAGCAGCTTCCCCGACAGGGGCACTGAAGCTTTCTTT. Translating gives CASSFPDRGTEAFF.

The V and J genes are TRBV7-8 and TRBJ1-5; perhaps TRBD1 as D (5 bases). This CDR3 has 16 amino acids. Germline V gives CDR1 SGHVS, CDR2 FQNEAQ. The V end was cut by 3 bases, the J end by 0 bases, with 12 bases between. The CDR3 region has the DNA TGTGCCAGCAGCTTGGTCAGGGAATATAGCAATCAGCCCCAGCATTTT. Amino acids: CASSLVREYSNQPQHF.

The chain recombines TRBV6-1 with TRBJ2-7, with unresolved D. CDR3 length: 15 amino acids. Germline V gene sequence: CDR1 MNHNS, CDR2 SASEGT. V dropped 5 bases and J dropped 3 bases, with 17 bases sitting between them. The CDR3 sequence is CASSKISTPNYEQYF. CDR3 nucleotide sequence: TGTGCCAGCAGTAAAATATCGACACCAAACTACGAGCAGTACTTC.

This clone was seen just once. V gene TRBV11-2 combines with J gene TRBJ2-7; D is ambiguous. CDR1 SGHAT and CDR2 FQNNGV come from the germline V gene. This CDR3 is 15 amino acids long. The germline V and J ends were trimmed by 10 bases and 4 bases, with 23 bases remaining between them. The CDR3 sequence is CATTEQTLTIYEQYF. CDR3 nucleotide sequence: TGTGCCACCACAGAACAAACGCTTACTATTTACGAGCAGTACTTC.

The CDR3 here is CASTITSQQPQHF. The CDR3 DNA sequence: TGTGCCAGCACCATAACATCTCAACAGCCCCAGCATTTT. The chain links TRBV6-6 to TRBJ1-5; no reliable D call. The CDR3 length is 13 residues. Between the trimmed V and J ends, which lost 7 bases and 7 bases, there was a span of 14 bases. In germline, CDR1 is MNHNY, CDR2 SVGAGI (reference sequence).